This TCR beta chain stems from a study of T-cell memory formation after mild COVID-19. Across the study: Among the donors, TCR clusters were largely specific to each donor. Study-level points and caveats: CD4+ bias marked clones expanding day 15 to 37, unlike balanced contracting clones. Researchers found some responding clones in pre-infection memory, a sign that cross-reactive memory joined.

This clonotype was observed a handful of times. Antigen: not known. CDR3 size: 15 residues. Trimming took 0 bases from V and 3 from J; bases not matched to a gene: 4. The germline V gene has CDR1 MGHRA and CDR2 YSYEKL. cDNA libraries for TCR alpha and TCR beta, carrying sample barcodes and UMIs, came from 5'RACE with constant-segment primers. TCRdb re-derived calls from the 5' RACE reads in MiXCR, one entry per CDR3 protein. This sample yields about 360,000 distinct CDR3 sequences, of which roughly an eighth are seen a single time; under 25% belongs to the top ten. The TCR originated in a man younger than 35 who had mild COVID-19 (a few samples of this study predate the infection). Cell type and time point are not known. Specimen: PBMCs or a T cell subset sorted from them (not recorded which). This chain joins TRBV4-1 and TRBJ2-7; 8 nucleotides match TRBD1. The CDR3 DNA reads TGCGCCAGCAGCCAAGAGCCAGGGGGCAACTACGAGCAGTACTTC. Encoded protein: CASSQEPGGNYEQYF.